This section outlines one TCR beta chain sequence together with its context. This specimen belongs to a study of shared clonotypes between healthy human individuals. Generated by immunoSEQ multiplex PCR, the TCRdb table keeps only in-frame clones and is missing some. Of roughly 2.2 million clones listed, about 90% were seen once; the top ten hold 0.37%. This clonotype originated in a man between 18 and 29 years old in good health. Some clones in this sample may be carry-over from other donors' samples. The specimen was naive CD4+ T cells from PBMCs. Specified subset: CD45RA+ positively selected.

CDR3 sequence reads: CASSLVDRAVRYEQYF. The CDR3 DNA is TGTGCCAGCAGCTTGGTGGACAGGGCAGTCAGGTACGAGCAGTACTTC. This chain links TRBV5-6 with TRBJ2-7, with 8 bases fitting TRBD1. Germline-derived CDR1 and CDR2 are SGHDT and YYEEEE. The junction had 9 bases not matched to a gene; V was cut back by 0 bases and J by 4 bases. The CDR3 length is 16 residues.